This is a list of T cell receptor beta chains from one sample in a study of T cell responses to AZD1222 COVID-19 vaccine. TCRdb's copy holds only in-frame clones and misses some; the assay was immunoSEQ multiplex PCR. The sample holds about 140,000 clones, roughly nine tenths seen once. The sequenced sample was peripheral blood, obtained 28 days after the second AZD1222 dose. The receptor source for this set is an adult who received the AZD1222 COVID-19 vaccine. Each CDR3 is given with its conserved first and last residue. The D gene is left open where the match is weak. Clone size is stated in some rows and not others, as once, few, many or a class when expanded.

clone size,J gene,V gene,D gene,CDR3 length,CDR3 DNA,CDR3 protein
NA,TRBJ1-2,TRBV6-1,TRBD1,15,TGTGCCAGCAGTGATTGGACAGGGGGGGACTATGGCTACACCTTC,CASSDWTGGDYGYTF
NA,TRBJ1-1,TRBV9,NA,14,TGTGCCAGCAGCGTAAGTGGGATGAACACTGAAGCTTTCTTT,CASSVSGMNTEAFF
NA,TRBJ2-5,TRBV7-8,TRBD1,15,TGTGCCAGCAGCTTAGCCCCGGGACAGCAAGAGACCCAGTACTTC,CASSLAPGQQETQYF
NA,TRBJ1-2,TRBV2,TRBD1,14,TGTGCCAGCAGTCGGGACAGGGGAGAGGATGGCTACACCTTC,CASSRDRGEDGYTF
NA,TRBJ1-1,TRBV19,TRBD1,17,TGTGCCAGTAGCCGCATTGGGACAGGGAGAAGAAACACTGAAGCTTTCTTT,CASSRIGTGRRNTEAFF
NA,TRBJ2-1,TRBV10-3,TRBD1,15,TGTGCCATCAGGCCCCGGGACAGGGGCTACAATGAGCAGTTCTTC,CAIRPRDRGYNEQFF
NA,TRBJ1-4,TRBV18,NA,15,TGTGCCAGCTCACCGAACGACGGAAGGGGTGAAAAACTGTTTTTT,CASSPNDGRGEKLFF
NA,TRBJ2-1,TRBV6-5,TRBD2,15,TGTGCCAGCAGTCCACTAGCGGGTGGGAACAATGAGCAGTTCTTC,CASSPLAGGNNEQFF
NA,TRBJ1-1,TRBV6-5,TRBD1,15,TGTGCCAGCAGTTTCTGGGACAGAGAAAACACTGAAGCTTTCTTT,CASSFWDRENTEAFF
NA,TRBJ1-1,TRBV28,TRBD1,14,TGTGCCAGCAGTCCCGGGACAGTGCTAACTGAAGCTTTCTTT,CASSPGTVLTEAFF
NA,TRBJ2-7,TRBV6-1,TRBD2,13,TGTGCCAGCGGGGGGTGGGGGGGTAGGGAGCAGTACTTC,CASGGWGGREQYF
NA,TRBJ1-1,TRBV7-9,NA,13,TGTGCCAGCAGCTTTTCAATGGACACTGAAGCTTTCTTT,CASSFSMDTEAFF
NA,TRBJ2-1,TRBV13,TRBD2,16,TGTGCCAGCAGCCCATCGGGAGGAGGGGCCTACAATGAGCAGTTCTTC,CASSPSGGGAYNEQFF
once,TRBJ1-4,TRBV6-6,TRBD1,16,TGTGCCAGCAGTAAACGACAGGGACCAACTAATGAAAAACTGTTTTTT,CASSKRQGPTNEKLFF
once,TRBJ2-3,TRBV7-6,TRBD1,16,TGTGCCAGCAGCTCCTACTCGGGACAGGGAACAGATACGCAGTATTTT,CASSSYSGQGTDTQYF
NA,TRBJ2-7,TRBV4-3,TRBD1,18,TGCGCCAGCAGCCAAGATTTGGAGCAGGGACAGGGCCGACACGAGCAGTACTTC,CASSQDLEQGQGRHEQYF
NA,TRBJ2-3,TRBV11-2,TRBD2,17,TGTGCCTCGGAGCCCCTAGCGGGACCCATCAGCACAGATACGCAGTATTTT,CASEPLAGPISTDTQYF
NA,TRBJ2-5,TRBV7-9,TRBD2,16,TGTGCCAGCAGCTTAGGTAATAGCGGGAGCCAAGAGACCCAGTACTTC,CASSLGNSGSQETQYF
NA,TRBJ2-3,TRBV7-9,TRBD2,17,TGTGCCAGCAGATCTAAACTAGCGGGAGCAAGCACAGATACGCAGTATTTT,CASRSKLAGASTDTQYF
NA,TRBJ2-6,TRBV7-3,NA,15,TGTGCCAGCAGCTTAGGTACCTCTGGGGCCAACGTCCTGACTTTC,CASSLGTSGANVLTF
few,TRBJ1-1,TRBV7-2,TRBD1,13,TGTGCCAGCCGGACGACAGGGGACACTGAAGCTTTCTTT,CASRTTGDTEAFF
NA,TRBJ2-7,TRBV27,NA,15,TGTGCCAGCAGTTTGAACAGTTTCTTATCCTACGAGCAGTACTTC,CASSLNSFLSYEQYF
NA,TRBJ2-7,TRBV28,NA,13,TGTGCCAGCAGTTTATCAGGGCCCCCTCCTACATACTTC,CASSLSGPPPTYF
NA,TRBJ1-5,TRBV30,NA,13,TGTGCCTGGAGTGTTCAGGGCCATCAGCCCCAGCATTTT,CAWSVQGHQPQHF
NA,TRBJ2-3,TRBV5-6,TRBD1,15,TGTGCCAGCAGCCACGGACAGGGGGTCCCAGATACGCAGTATTTT,CASSHGQGVPDTQYF
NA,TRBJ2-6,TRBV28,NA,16,TGTGCCAGCAGTTTATTGCCCAGATCTGGGGCCAACGTCCTGACTTTC,CASSLLPRSGANVLTF
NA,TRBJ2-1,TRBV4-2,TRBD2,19,TGTGCCAGCAGCCGGGGGACTAGCGGGAGCGCGCTTTCCTACAATGAGCAGTTCTTC,CASSRGTSGSALSYNEQFF
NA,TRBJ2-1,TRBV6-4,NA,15,TGTGCCAGCAGTGAGGGGACTGAGAACCACAATGAGCAGTTCTTC,CASSEGTENHNEQFF
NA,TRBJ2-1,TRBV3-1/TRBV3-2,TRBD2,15,TGTGCCAGCAGCTCGACTAGCGGGAGATACAATGAGCAGTTCTTC,CASSSTSGRYNEQFF
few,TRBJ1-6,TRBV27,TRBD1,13,TGTGCCAGCCGGACAGGGGAAGGATCACCCCTCCACTTT,CASRTGEGSPLHF
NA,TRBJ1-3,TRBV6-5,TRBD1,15,TGTGCCAGCAGTCGACAGGGGTGGTCTGGAAACACCATATATTTT,CASSRQGWSGNTIYF
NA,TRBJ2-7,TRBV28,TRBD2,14,TGTGCCAGCAGTTTAACTAGCGGGAGTGTGGAGCAGTACTTC,CASSLTSGSVEQYF
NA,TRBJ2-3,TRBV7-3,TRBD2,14,TGTGCCAGCAGTCCTAGCGGGAGTAAGGATACGCAGTATTTT,CASSPSGSKDTQYF
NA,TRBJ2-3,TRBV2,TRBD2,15,TGTGCCAGCAGCCGGCTAGCGGGACCCACAGATACGCAGTATTTT,CASSRLAGPTDTQYF
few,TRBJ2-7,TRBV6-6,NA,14,TGTGCCAGCAGCTCCAGTAAGGGCTCCTACGAGCAGTACTTC,CASSSSKGSYEQYF
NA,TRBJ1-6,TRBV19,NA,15,TGTGCCAGTAGTACGTCGCAGGGACATAATTCACCCCTCCACTTT,CASSTSQGHNSPLHF
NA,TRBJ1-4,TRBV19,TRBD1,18,TGTGCCAGTAGTTCTCCAAGAGGAAGACAGGGGTCTAATGAAAAACTGTTTTTT,CASSSPRGRQGSNEKLFF
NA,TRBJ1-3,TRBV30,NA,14,TGTGCCTGGAGGCCAGCGACTCGGGTAAACACCATATATTTT,CAWRPATRVNTIYF
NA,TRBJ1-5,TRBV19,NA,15,TGTGCCAGTAGTATGGCGACGCGTAGCAATCAGCCCCAGCATTTT,CASSMATRSNQPQHF
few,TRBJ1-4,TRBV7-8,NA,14,TGTGCCAGCAGCTTGAACACAGTCCGGGAAAAACTGTTTTTT,CASSLNTVREKLFF
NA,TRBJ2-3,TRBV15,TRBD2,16,TGTGCCACCAGCACAACTAGCGGGAGCTTCTCAGATACGCAGTATTTT,CATSTTSGSFSDTQYF
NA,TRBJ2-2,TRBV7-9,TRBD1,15,TGTGCCAGCAGCACGGGACAGGGGGCGCGTCGGGAGCTGTTTTTT,CASSTGQGARRELFF
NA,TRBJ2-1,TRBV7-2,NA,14,TGTGCCAGCAGCTTAGCGAACAGACGGAATGAGCAGTTCTTC,CASSLANRRNEQFF
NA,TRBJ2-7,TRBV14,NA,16,TGTGCCAGCAGCCAAAATGGGGGGCTTCACGTCTACGAGCAGTACTTC,CASSQNGGLHVYEQYF
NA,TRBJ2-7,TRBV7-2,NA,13,TGTGCCAGCAGCTACTTAACACGCTACGAGCAGTACTTC,CASSYLTRYEQYF
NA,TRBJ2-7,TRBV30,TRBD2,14,TGTGCCTGGAGTATAGGGACTAGCGGGGGCGAGCAGTACTTC,CAWSIGTSGGEQYF
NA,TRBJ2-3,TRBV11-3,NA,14,TGTGCCAGCAGTGGTCGGAGGATCACAGATACGCAGTATTTT,CASSGRRITDTQYF
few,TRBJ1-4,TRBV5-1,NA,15,TGCGCCAGCAGCTTGGAGGTCGGCGGGGGTGAAAAACTGTTTTTT,CASSLEVGGGEKLFF
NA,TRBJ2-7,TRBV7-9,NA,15,TGTGCCAGCAGCTTAGGCGGGTCCTCAAACTACGAGCAGTACTTC,CASSLGGSSNYEQYF
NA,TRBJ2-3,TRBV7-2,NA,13,TGTGCCAGCAGGGTACTCTCGGGGGATACGCAGTATTTT,CASRVLSGDTQYF
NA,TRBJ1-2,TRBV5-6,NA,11,TGTGCCAGCAGCTTCCTCGATGGCTACACCTTC,CASSFLDGYTF
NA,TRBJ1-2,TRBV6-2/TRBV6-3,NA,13,TGTGCCAGCAGCCCGGTGCAGGCAGGTGGCTACACCTTC,CASSPVQAGGYTF
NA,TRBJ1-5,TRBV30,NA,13,TGTGCCTGGAGTGTAAGGTTGAACCAGCCCCAGCATTTT,CAWSVRLNQPQHF
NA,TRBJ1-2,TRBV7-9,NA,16,TGTGCCAGCAGCAAGAGCGGTTGGGCACCTAACTATGGCTACACCTTC,CASSKSGWAPNYGYTF
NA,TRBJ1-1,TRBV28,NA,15,TGTGCCAGCAGGGGGGCCGGAGGGTTGAACACTGAAGCTTTCTTT,CASRGAGGLNTEAFF
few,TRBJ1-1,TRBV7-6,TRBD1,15,TGTGCCAGCAGCGGGGGACAGGGGAAGAACACTGAAGCTTTCTTT,CASSGGQGKNTEAFF
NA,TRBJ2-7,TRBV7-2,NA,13,TGTGCCAGCAGCTTAGGGCAGGGGGGCGAGCAGTACTTC,CASSLGQGGEQYF
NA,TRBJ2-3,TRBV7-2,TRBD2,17,TGTGCCAGCAGCTCGGGACTAGCGGGAGGATTCACAGATACGCAGTATTTT,CASSSGLAGGFTDTQYF
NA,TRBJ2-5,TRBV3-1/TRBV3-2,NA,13,TGTGCCAGCAGCCGTAGCGCCGAAGAGACCCAGTACTTC,CASSRSAEETQYF
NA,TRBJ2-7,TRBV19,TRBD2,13,TGTGCCACCGCGACTAGCGGCTCCTACGAGCAGTACTTC,CATATSGSYEQYF